This T cell receptor (beta chain) was documented in a study of blood T cell repertoires in COVID-19. Study context: Samples taken during acute and convalescent COVID-19 were collected in the United States, Italy and Spain.

The authors' processing: Amplification with reference gene primers provided the estimates of nucleated cell counts. TCRdb keeps only in-frame clones here, not all; method: immunoSEQ multiplex PCR. D and trimming come from the DNA, and the V and J calls and clone size come from that table. The table lists hundreds of thousands of clones, around 89% of them singletons. CDR3 length: 13 amino acids. V lost 7 bases, J lost 8 bases, and 17 bases lay in between. Germline assignment: CDR1 LGHNT and CDR2 FRNRAP. Before being deemed recovered, Cohort 3 donors had two negative PCRs, clearance, or symptom resolution.

The clonotype was recovered from a woman aged 18-29 years who had recovered from COVID-19. Sequencing was performed on PBMCs or T cells enriched from blood (not recorded which). This chain links TRBV12-5 with TRBJ1-1, with no clear D. This CDR3 reads CASVLAGSSEAFF. CDR3 DNA: TGTGCTAGTGTCTTGGCGGGGTCGTCGGAAGCTTTCTTT.